This TCR beta chain was documented in a study of T cell responses to AZD1222 COVID-19 vaccine. Whole-study context: Recipients boosted at about 4 weeks or about 12 weeks are pooled.

This clone was recorded once. Its target is unknown. Findings and caveats of the study: Sampling that yielded the repertoires occurred only after the peak T cell response. Donor demographics were predominantly white British with a female majority; clonal diversity may be underestimated.

This CDR3 region has 12 residues. In germline, CDR1 is SNHLY, CDR2 FYNNEI. V lost 3 bases and J lost 7, with 9 bases in between. Sequencing used immunoSEQ multiplex PCR; TCRdb keeps in-frame clones, though not all of them. The table records about 110,000 clones, about 89% of them present only once. The TCR sequence derives from an adult in good health. The source was peripheral blood, collected on day 0 of AZD1222 vaccination. This chain links TRBV2 with TRBJ1-2; D remains ambiguous. CDR3 loop: CASSEGRGGYTF. CDR3 nucleotide sequence: TGTGCCAGCAGTGAGGGTCGTGGTGGCTACACCTTC. Based on the CDR3 plus reference TRBV2 and TRBJ1-2, the full variable domain is EPEVTQTPSHQVTQMGQEVILRCVPISNHLYFYWYRQILGQKVEFLVSFYNNEISEKSEIFDDQFSVERPDGSNFTLKIRSTKLEDSAMYFCASSEGRGGYTFGSGTRLTVV.